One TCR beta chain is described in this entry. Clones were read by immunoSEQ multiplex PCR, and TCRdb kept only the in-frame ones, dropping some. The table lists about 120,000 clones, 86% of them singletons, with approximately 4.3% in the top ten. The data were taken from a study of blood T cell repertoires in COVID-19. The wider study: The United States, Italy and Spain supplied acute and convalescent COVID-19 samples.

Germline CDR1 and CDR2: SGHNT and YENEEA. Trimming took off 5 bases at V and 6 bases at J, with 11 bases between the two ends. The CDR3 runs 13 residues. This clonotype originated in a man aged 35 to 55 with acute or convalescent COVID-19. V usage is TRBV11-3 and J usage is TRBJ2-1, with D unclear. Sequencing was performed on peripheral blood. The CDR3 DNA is TGTGCCAGCAGCGTCGCTAGTGTCAATGAGCAGTTCTTC. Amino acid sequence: CASSVASVNEQFF.